This entry is about one T cell receptor (beta chain). Its antigen has not been determined. Nothing much larger sits one base from this clone, and base qualities are not available. The immunoSEQ Assay, a bias-controlled multiplex PCR, was used to amplify TCRbeta CDR3 regions from genomic DNA. In the source study's methods: Nucleated cell counts per sample were estimated from amplification of reference gene primers within the assay. Sequence reads were collapsed and filtered to measure the absolute abundance of every unique TCRbeta CDR3 rearrangement. Productive Simpson clonality was computed per sample as the square root of Simpson's diversity index over productive rearrangements. TCRdb took this table from immuneACCESS and kept in-frame rearrangements with V and J called. Such tables lack part of the clones; where checked against another copy, unresolved V genes explain under half of the gap, and the rest is unexplained. V and J calls and clone size come straight from that table; D and trimming were deduced from the DNA. The sample table lists more than 60,000 clones, around 89% of them with a count of one. The top ten hold 10% of the sample.

Participants in the prospective study were aged 18 to 89 years, lived in about two dozen United States geographic areas, and enrolled through a virtual design. In the prospective study, cohorts were assigned on the basis of participant-reported clinical history obtained from a screening survey and a study questionnaire. Recovered participants in ImmuneRACE Cohort 3 were defined as having two consecutive negative NP/OP PCR tests, clearance from a healthcare professional, or resolution of symptoms. In the prospective study, mobile phlebotomists collected whole blood, serum and a nasopharyngeal or oropharyngeal swab from each participant. Over a roughly two-month period, participants in the prospective study had the option of providing additional blood draws and questionnaires. Prospective study blood samples were shipped either frozen or at room temperature before DNA extraction. In the germline V gene, CDR1 corresponds to WSHSY and CDR2 to SAAADI. V drops 9 bases and J drops 4 bases, leaving 12 bases in between. The CDR3, from cysteine to phenylalanine, totals 13 residues. Of all the DNA, just the CDR3 is kept, 39 bases in frame from base 1.

This entry comes from a study of blood T cell repertoires in COVID-19 (dated by TCRdb to about 2020). For context, the study as a whole: Collaborator samples came from the United States, Italy and Spain and covered acute and convalescent phases of COVID-19. Subjects who had been exposed to COVID-19, were actively infected with it, or had recovered from it provided the deeply sampled blood TCRbeta repertoires that made up the dataset. Samples were obtained from the ongoing ImmuneRACE study (first 160 participants) and from 950 to 1,500 subjects provided by 6 global collaborators. Where HLA class I and class II types were available, the types were taken from metadata supplied by the sample provider, not from assay-based typing. Nearly every sample came with metadata listing a de-identified subject ID, COVID-19 status, age in years and sex. The prospective study material was composed of cDNA or gDNA derived from T cells, B-cell-depleted T cells, or PBMCs. A freely available public database, intended as a resource for researchers studying the immune response to SARS-CoV-2, is where the repertoires were released.

What the authors observed across the whole study: How much clinical and demographic metadata was included differed by source and by participant, and the metadata was provided uncurated.

The sequenced material came from PBMCs or T cells enriched from blood (not recorded which). This receptor was taken from a woman aged 40 to 50 who had recovered from COVID-19. The rearranged chain carries TRBV10-2 and TRBJ2-2; a confident D gene designation cannot be given. The CDR3 protein sequence reads: CASCFSSTGELFF. The DNA sequence is TGCGCCAGTTGTTTCAGTTCCACCGGGGAGCTGTTTTTT.